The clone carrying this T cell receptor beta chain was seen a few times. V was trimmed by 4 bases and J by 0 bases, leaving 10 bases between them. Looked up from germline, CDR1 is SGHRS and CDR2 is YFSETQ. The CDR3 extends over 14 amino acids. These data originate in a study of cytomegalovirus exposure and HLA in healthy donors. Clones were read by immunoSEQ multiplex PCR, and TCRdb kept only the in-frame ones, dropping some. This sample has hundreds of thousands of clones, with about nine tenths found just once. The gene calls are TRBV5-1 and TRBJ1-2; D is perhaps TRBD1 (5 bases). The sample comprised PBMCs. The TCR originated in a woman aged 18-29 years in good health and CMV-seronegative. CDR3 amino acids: CASSPTESNYGYTF. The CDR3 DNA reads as TGCGCCAGCAGCCCGACAGAATCTAACTATGGCTACACCTTC.